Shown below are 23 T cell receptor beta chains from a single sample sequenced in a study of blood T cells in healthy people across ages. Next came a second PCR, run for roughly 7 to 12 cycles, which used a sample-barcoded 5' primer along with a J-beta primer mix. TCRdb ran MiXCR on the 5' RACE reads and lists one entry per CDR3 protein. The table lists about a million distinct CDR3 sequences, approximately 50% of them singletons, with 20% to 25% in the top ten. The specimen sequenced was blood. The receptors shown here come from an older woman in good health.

This chain's CDR3 is CASIPHQGTRDYGLDTEAFF. The CDR3 DNA follows: TGTGCCAGCATCCCCCATCAGGGGACTCGTGACTATGGCTTGGACACTGAAGCTTTCTTT. The genes are TRBV27 and TRBJ1-1; D may be TRBD1 (6 bases). CDR1 MNHEY and CDR2 SMNVEV come from the germline V gene (reference sequence). The germline V and J ends were trimmed by 7 bases and 3 bases, with 33 bases remaining between them. There are 20 residues in the CDR3.

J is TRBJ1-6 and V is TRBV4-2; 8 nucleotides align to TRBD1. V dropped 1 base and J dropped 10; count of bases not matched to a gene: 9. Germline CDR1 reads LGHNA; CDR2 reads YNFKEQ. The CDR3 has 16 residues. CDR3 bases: TGTGCCAGCAGCCAAGCACAGGGCACAGGGGGATCACCCCTCCACTTT. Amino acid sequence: CASSQAQGTGGSPLHF.

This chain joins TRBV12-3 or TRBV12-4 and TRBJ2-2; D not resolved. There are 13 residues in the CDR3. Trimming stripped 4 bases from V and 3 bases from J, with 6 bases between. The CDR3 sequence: CASSSRHTGELFF. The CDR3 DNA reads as TGTGCCAGCAGTTCTAGGCACACCGGGGAGCTGTTTTTT.

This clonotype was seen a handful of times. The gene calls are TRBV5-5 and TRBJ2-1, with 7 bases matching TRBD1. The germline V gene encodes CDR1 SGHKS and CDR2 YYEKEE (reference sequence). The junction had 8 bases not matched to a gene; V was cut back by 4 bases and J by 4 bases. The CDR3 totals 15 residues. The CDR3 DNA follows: TGTGCCAGCAGCGAAAACCGGGACAGTTACAATGAGCAGTTCTTC. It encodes CASSENRDSYNEQFF.

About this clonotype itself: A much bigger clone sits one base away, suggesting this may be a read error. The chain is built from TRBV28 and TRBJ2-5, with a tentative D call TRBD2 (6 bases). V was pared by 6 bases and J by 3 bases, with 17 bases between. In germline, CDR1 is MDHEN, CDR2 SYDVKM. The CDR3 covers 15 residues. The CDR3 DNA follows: TGTGCCAGCAGCCCTGCCAGGGAGGCCAAAGAGACCCAGTACTTC. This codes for CASSPAREAKETQYF.

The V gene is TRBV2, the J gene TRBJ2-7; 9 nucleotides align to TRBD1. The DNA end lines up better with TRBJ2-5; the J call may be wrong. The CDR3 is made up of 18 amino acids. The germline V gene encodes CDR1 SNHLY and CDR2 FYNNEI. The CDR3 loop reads CASSEALWGQGSLETQYF. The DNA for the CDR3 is TGTGCCAGCAGTGAAGCGCTTTGGGGACAGGGCTCCTTAGAGACCCAGTACTTC.

The CDR3 coding sequence is TGCGCCAGCAGCCAACGTATGGGGTTGAGCAATCAGCCCCAGCATTTT. It yields the protein CASSQRMGLSNQPQHF. The chain has TRBV4-1 and TRBJ1-5; D is undetermined. Between the trimmed V and J ends, which lost 2 bases and 1 base, there was a span of 12 bases. CDR1 MGHRA and CDR2 YSYEKL come from the germline V gene. There are 16 residues in the CDR3.

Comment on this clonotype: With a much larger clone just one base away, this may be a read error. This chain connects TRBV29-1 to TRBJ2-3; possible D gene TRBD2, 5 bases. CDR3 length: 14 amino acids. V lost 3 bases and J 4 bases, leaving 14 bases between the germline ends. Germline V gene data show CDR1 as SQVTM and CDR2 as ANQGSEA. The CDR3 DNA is TGCAGCGTTGAGTCGAGGGAGTCTCCAGATACGCAGTATTTT. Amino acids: CSVESRESPDTQYF.

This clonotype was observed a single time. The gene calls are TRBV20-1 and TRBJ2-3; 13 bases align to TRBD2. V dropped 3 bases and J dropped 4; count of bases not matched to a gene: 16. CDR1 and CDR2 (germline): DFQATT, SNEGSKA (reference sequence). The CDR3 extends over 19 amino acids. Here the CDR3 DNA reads TGCAGTGCTAGTCTTCTGCCCCCTACTAGCGGGGGGGGCCCAGATACGCAGTATTTT. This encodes CSASLLPPTSGGGPDTQYF.

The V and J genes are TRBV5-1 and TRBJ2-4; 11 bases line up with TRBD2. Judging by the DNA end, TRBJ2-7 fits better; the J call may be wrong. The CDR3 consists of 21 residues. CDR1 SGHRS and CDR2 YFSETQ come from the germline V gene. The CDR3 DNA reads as TGCGCCAGCAGCTTGGCTATAGTCACACTAGCGGGAGTGGCAGGTTCCTACGAGCAGTACTTC. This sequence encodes CASSLAIVTLAGVAGSYEQYF.

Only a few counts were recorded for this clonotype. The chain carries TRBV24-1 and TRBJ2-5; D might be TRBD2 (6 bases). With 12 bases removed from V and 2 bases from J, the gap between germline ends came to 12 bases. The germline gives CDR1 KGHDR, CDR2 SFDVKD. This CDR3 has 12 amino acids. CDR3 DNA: TGTGCCGGCCGGGAGATTCAAGAGACCCAGTACTTC. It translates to CAGREIQETQYF.

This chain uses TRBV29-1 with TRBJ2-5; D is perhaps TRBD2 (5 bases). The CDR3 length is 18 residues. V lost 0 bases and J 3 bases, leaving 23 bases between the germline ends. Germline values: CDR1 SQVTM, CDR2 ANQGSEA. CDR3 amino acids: CSVEDPGSAFIGEETQYF. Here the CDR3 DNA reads TGCAGCGTTGAAGACCCTGGGAGCGCCTTTATTGGGGAAGAGACCCAGTACTTC.

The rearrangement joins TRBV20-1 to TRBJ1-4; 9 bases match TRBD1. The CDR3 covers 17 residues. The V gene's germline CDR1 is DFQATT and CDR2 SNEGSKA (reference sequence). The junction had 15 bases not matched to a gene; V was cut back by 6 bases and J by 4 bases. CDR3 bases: TGCAGTGCCTTCCCGCAGGACAGGGGCCTACTTAATGAAAAACTGTTTTTT. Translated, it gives CSAFPQDRGLLNEKLFF.

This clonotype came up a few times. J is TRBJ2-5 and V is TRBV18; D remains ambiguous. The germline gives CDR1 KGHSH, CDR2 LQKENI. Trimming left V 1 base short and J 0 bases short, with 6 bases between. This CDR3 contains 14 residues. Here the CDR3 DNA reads TGTGCCAGCTCACCACAGCCTAACCAAGAGACCCAGTACTTC. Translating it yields CASSPQPNQETQYF.

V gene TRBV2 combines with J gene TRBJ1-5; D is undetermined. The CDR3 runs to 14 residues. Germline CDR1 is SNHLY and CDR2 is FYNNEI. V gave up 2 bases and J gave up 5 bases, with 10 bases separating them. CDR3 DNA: TGTGCCAGCAGTGAACGGGTTCTGGATCAGCCCCAGCATTTT. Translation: CASSERVLDQPQHF.

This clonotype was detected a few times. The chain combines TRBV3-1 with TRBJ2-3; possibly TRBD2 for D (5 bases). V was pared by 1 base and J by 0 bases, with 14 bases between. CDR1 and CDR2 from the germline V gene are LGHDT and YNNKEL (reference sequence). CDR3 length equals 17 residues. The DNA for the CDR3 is TGTGCCAGCAGCCAAGTACTAGGCCCTCGAAGCACAGATACGCAGTATTTT. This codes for CASSQVLGPRSTDTQYF.

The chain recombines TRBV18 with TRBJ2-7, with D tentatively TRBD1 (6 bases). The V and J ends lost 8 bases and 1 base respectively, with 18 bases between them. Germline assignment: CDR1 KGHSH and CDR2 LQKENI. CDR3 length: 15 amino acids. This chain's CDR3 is CASGQGPAASYEQYF. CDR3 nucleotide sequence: TGTGCCAGCGGCCAGGGGCCCGCAGCTTCCTACGAGCAGTACTTC.

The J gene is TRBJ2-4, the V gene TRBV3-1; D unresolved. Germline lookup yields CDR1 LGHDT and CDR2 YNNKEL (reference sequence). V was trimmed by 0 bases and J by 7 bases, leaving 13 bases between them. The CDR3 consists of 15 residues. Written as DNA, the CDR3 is TGTGCCAGCAGCCAAGATGGCAACCCCGGGAACATTCAGTACTTC. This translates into CASSQDGNPGNIQYF.

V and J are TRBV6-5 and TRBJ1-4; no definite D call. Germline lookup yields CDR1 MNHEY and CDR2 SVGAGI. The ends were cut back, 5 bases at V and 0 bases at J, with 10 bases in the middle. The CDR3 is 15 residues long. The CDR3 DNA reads TGTGCCAGCAGTCCAACGCATTCAACTAATGAAAAACTGTTTTTT. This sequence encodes CASSPTHSTNEKLFF.

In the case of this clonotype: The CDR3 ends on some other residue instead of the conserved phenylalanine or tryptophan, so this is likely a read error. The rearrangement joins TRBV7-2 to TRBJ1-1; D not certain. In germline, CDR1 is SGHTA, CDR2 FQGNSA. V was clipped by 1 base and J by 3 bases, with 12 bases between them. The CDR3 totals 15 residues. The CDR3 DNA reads TGTGCCAGCAGCTTAGATGGTGGGAGGCACACTGAAGCTTTCTTA. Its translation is CASSLDGGRHTEAFL.

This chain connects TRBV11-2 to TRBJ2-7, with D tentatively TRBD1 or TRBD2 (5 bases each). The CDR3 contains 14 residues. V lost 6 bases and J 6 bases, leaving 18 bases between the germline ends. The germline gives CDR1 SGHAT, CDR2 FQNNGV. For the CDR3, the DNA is TGTGCCAGCAGGGTAACCGGGGCCTACGGCGAGCAGTACTTC. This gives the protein CASRVTGAYGEQYF.

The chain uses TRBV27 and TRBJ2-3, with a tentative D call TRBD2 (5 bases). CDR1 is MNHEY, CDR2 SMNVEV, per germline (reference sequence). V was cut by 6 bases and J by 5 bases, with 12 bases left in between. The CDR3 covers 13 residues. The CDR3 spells CASRRVARDTQYF. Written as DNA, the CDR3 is TGTGCCAGCAGGAGAGTAGCGCGAGATACGCAGTATTTT.

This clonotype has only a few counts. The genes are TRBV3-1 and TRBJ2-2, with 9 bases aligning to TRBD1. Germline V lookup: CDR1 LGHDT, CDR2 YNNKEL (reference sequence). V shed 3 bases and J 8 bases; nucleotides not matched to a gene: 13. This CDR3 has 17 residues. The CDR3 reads CASSQYRDRVLTGELFF. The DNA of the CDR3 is TGTGCCAGCAGCCAGTACCGGGACAGGGTTCTCACTGGGGAGCTGTTTTTT.